This entry features one TCR beta chain sequence. Antigen: not known. This entry is derived from a study of CD8 T cells in Susac syndrome. Study-level findings and limits: In its TCR sequencing and HLA analysis, the study acknowledged that the number of individuals was relatively small.

CDR3 length equals 16 residues. Germline loops: CDR1 LNHDA, CDR2 SQIVND (reference sequence). V dropped 0 bases and J dropped 6 bases, with 17 bases sitting between them. TCR beta sequencing was performed on blood CD8+ and CD4+ T cells. Bulk CD8+ and CD4+ cells came from magnetic negative isolation; CD8+ TEMRA by FACS. Random-hexamer reverse transcription was applied to roughly 0.5 to 1 ug RNA. TCR beta CDR3 was amplified by immunoSEQ covering 54 Vbeta and 13 Jbeta. One entry per CDR3 protein, called by TCRdb with MiXCR from the immunoSEQ multiplex PCR reads. Seen here are about 180,000 distinct CDR3 sequences, about 94% observed once, and the top ten hold more than 0.09%.

Source material: CD4+ T cells from PBMCs. This sequence originates from a human donor with multiple sclerosis. The chain couples TRBV19 to TRBJ2-5; no clear D gene. The CDR3 spells CASSIEAGRLQQTQYF. DNA of the CDR3: TGTGCCAGTAGTATAGAGGCTGGGCGCCTACAACAGACCCAGTACTTC.